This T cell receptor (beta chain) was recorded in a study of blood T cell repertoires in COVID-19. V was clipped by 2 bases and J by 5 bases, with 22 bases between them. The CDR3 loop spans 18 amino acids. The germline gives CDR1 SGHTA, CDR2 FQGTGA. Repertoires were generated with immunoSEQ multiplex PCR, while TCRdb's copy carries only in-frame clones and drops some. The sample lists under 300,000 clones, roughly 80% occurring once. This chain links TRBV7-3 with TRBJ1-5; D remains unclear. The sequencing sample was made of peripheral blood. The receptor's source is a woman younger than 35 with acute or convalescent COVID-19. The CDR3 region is CASSLGPATELNDQPQHF. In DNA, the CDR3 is TGTGCCAGCAGCTTAGGGCCCGCTACGGAACTTAATGATCAGCCCCAGCATTTT.